The 10 T cell receptor beta chains listed next were all sequenced from one sample in a study of long-term antiretroviral therapy in people with HIV (dated by TCRdb to between 2022 and 2023). Sequencing of the TRB variable region was done with the immunoSEQ hsTCRB v3.0 assay at survey level resolution. The immuneACCESS repertoire file appears here via TCRdb, limited to in-frame rearrangements. These files lack a portion of the clones; in checked studies, under half of the deficit traces to unresolved V genes, and the cause of the others is not known. In all, the sample holds more than 11,000 clones, and over 70% of those were seen once. The ten largest clonotypes hold around 21% of the sample. The specimen comprised unsorted PBMCs, sampled 1.3 years before starting antiretroviral therapy. These receptor sequences come from a man aged 35 to 55 with HIV.

This chain joins TRBV28 and TRBJ1-4; 9 bases align to TRBD1. Germline CDR1 MDHEN, CDR2 SYDVKM. J lost 2 bases, V lost 6 bases, and 4 bases had no gene match. The CDR3 sequence is 15 residues long. CDR3 sequence (DNA): TGTGCCAGCAGGGGGACAGGGAGCACTAATGAAAAACTGTTTTTT. This gives the protein CASRGTGSTNEKLFF.

This chain links TRBV19 with TRBJ2-4; TRBD1 matches 7 bases. The trim removed 6 bases at V and 8 bases at J, leaving 7 bases unmatched. The CDR3 is 13 amino acids. Germline V gene data show CDR1 as LNHDA and CDR2 as SQIVND (reference sequence). In DNA form, the CDR3 reads TGTGCCAGTAGGCCGACAGGGAAGGACATTCAGTACTTC. Residues: CASRPTGKDIQYF.

Points on this clone: One end of the junction varies from germline; a read error may be responsible. The gene calls are TRBV7-2 and TRBJ2-3; TRBD1 matches 9 bases. Germline-derived CDR1 and CDR2 are SGHTA and FQGNSA. The CDR3 is 15 amino acids. CDR3 sequence: CASSRPGQGTDTQYF. The CDR3 DNA follows: TGTGCCAGCAGCCGACCGGGACAGGGCACTGATACGCAGTATTTT.

This clone came up once. The rearrangement uses TRBV7-9 and TRBJ1-4, with unresolved D. The CDR3 consists of 15 residues. Trimming cost V 5 bases and J 5 bases, with 15 bases left between them. CDR1 and CDR2 from the germline V gene are SEHNR and FQNEAQ (reference sequence). The CDR3 spells CASSLRVTGNEKLFF. In nucleotides, the CDR3 is TGTGCCAGCAGCCTTAGGGTAACGGGGAATGAAAAACTGTTTTTT.

This clone was counted only a few times. CDR3 sequence reads: CASSPQGYTEAFF. CDR3 nucleotides: TGCGCCAGCAGCCCCCAGGGGTACACTGAAGCTTTCTTT. This chain links TRBV5-1 with TRBJ1-1, with TRBD1 as a possible D gene (6 bases). This CDR3 spans 13 amino acids. CDR1 is SGHRS and CDR2 is YFSETQ in the germline V gene. Trimming stripped 4 bases from V and 3 bases from J, with 10 bases between.

This sequence joins TRBV5-1 and TRBJ2-3, with 7 nucleotides matching TRBD2. Germline CDR1 reads SGHRS; CDR2 reads YFSETQ. The CDR3 sequence is 16 residues long. V was pared by 1 base and J by 0 bases, with 5 bases of the junction left unmatched. CDR3 region: CASSLMAGVSTDTQYF. The CDR3 DNA reads TGCGCCAGCAGCTTGATGGCGGGGGTTAGCACAGATACGCAGTATTTT.

CDR3 protein: CASSARSEDYGYTF. The CDR3 region has the DNA TGTGCCAGCAGCGCTAGGTCGGAAGACTATGGCTACACCTTC. The chain joins TRBV2 to TRBJ1-2; D gene ambiguous. CDR1 and CDR2 (germline): SNHLY, FYNNEI. The CDR3 is made up of 14 amino acids. The V end lost 6 bases, the J end lost 3 bases, and 14 bases lay between the germline ends.

The rearrangement links TRBV6-6 to TRBJ2-7; 10 bases are shared with TRBD2. CDR3 length: 14 amino acids. CDR1 is MNHNY and CDR2 is SVGAGI in the germline V gene (reference sequence). V shed 2 bases and J 12 bases; nucleotides not matched to a gene: 10. CDR3 coding DNA: TGTGCCAGCAGTTACGGGGGGCTAGCGGGGGCCCCGTACTTC. This encodes CASSYGGLAGAPYF.

The chain couples TRBV5-1 to TRBJ1-2, with 12 bases identical to TRBD1. V shed 3 bases and J 4 bases; nucleotides not matched to a gene: 13. Germline lookup yields CDR1 SGHRS and CDR2 YFSETQ. The CDR3 sequence is 18 residues long. The CDR3 loop reads CASSSSGQGAKVGYGYTF. In nucleotides, the CDR3 is TGCGCCAGCAGCTCGTCGGGACAGGGGGCGAAAGTCGGCTATGGCTACACCTTC.

This clone has a handful of counts. V is TRBV19 and J is TRBJ2-3; weak D call: TRBD1 (5 bases). V gave up 5 bases and J gave up 5 bases, with 17 bases separating them. CDR1 is LNHDA, CDR2 SQIVND, per germline (reference sequence). The CDR3 runs to 15 residues. CDR3 sequence reads: CASSGQGVSEDTQYF. In DNA form, the CDR3 reads TGTGCCAGTAGTGGCCAAGGGGTATCTGAAGATACGCAGTATTTT.